This T cell receptor (beta chain) appears in the sequencing data of a study of cytomegalovirus exposure and HLA in healthy donors. About this clone itself: Its target is unknown.

A multiplex PCR was run with 60 Vbeta primers and 13 Jbeta primers. Profiling relied on immunoSEQ multiplex PCR, and the TCRdb table lists in-frame clones only, not all of them. Seen here are about 150,000 clones, over 75% observed once, and the top ten hold under 3.5%. Germline V gene data show CDR1 as MNHNY and CDR2 as SVGAGI (reference sequence). After removal of 6 bases from V and 7 bases from J, the junction contained 8 bases not matched to a gene. The CDR3 is made up of 14 amino acids. Overall study findings and caveats: The study labeled fewer than 200 TCR beta chains cytomegalovirus-associated.

The sequence was obtained from a woman younger than 45 in good health and CMV-seronegative. Source material: PBMCs. The chain combines TRBV6-6 with TRBJ1-5; 8 positions agree with TRBD1. The CDR3 here is CASSLGQGGQPQHF. DNA of the CDR3: TGTGCCAGCAGCCTCGGACAGGGCGGGCAGCCCCAGCATTTT.